This T cell receptor (beta chain) originates from a study of human T cells and chemical hapten exposure. For the study at large: Diphenylcyclopropenone, dosed weekly to the scalp, was given to patients throughout the approximately 24-week study. Findings and caveats of the study: No shift was seen in TCRs above 1 in 1000 frequency with DPC sensitization.

A single record per CDR3 protein comes from TCRdb applying MiXCR to the RACE reads. The repertoire includes tens of thousands of distinct CDR3 sequences, approximately 10% of them detected once, and approximately 4.2% sits in the top ten. Time point defined: pre-sensitization, week 0. The treatment here: therapeutic diphenylcyclopropenone sensitization with weekly scalp DPC. Worth noting for this clonotype: The antigen is undetermined.

The CDR3 is made up of 11 amino acids. CDR1 is DFQATT and CDR2 is SNEGSKA in the germline V gene (reference sequence). J gave up 3 bases and V 7 bases, and 0 bases lay outside the gene matches. The chain joins TRBV20-1 to TRBJ2-5; 9 positions match TRBD2. The TCR sequence derives from a woman aged 40 to 49 with alopecia areata. Some clones in this sample may be carry-over from other donors' samples. This sample comprised whole blood, obtained in connection with sensitization to the hapten diphenylcyclopropenone (DPC). In DNA, the CDR3 is TGCAGTGTAGCGGGGGAAGAGACCCAGTACTTC. Translation gives CSVAGEETQYF.